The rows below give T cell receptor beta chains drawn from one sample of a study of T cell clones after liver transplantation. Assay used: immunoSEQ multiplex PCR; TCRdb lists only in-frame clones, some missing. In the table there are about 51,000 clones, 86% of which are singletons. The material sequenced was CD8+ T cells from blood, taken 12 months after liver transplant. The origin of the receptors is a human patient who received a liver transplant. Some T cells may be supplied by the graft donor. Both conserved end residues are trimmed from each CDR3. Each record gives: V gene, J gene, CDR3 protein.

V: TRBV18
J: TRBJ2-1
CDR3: ASSPVGGSYNEQF

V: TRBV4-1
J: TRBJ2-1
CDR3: ASSQSPAAWGDEQF

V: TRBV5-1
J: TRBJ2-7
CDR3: ASSLGQVGYEQY

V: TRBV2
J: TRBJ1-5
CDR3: ASSQGREGNQPQH

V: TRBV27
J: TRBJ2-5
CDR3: ASSFRPAETQY

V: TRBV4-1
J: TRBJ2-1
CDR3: ASSRTSSGSGGGQF

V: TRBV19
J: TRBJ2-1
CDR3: ASSNGWSNEQF

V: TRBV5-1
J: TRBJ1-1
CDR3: ASSLWGGTGAKNEAF

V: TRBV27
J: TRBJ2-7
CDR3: ASSPGLGWYEQY

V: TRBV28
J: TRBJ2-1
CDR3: ASSLRGNNEQF

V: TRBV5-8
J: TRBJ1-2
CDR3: ASRAGIYYGYT

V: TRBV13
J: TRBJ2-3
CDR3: ASSSGLAADTQY

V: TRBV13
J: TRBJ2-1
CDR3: ASSPPAGARNEQF

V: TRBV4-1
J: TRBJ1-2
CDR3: ASSPGLGGRDGANYGYT

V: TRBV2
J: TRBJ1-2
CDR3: ASSGRQGPFSYGYT

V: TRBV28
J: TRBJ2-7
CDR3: ASSSGNGDEQY

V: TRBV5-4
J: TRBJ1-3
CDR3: ASSTGTAGNTIY

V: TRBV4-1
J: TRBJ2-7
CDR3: ASSQETSGSSYEQY

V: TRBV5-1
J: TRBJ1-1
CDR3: ASSSSPGQYEAF

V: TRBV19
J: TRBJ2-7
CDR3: ASSIMETGGQSEQY

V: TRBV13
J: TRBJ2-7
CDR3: ASSPDSSYEQY

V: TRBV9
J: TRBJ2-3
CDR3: ASSVLAARDTQY

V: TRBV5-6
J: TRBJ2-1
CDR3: ASFTPRGPDNEQF

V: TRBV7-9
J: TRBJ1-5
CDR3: ASSLEDQPQH

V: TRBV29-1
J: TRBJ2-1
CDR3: SGVTGLADYNEQF

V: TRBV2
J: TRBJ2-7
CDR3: ASISGRGSEQY

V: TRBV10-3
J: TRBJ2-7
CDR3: AISESVGGRAHHEQY

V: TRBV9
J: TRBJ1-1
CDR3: ASSAGYWGTEAF

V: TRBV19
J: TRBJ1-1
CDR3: ASRRMDTNTEAF

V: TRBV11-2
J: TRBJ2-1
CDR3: ASSATGTSIHNEQF

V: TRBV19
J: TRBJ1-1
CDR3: ASSFGGHLNTEAF

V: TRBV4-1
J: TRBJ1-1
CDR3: ASSQLLTANTEAF

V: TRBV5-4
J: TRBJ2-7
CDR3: ASSLASGPYEQY

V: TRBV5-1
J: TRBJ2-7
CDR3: ASSLRGPFYEQY

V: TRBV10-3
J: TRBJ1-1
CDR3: AISLDKNTEAF

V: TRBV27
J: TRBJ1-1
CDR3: ASSSLPDRTNTEAF

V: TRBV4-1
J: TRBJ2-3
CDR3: ASSQDTTSTDTQY